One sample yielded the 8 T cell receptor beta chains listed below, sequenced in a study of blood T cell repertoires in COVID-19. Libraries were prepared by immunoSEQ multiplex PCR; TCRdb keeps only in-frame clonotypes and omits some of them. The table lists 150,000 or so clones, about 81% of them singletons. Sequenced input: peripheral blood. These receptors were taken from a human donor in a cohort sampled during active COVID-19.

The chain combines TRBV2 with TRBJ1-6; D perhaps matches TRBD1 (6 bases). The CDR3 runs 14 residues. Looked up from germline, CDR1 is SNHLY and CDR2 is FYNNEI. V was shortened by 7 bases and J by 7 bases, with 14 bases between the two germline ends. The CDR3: CASTNREGNSPLHF. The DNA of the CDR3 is TGTGCCAGCACCAACAGGGAAGGGAATTCACCCCTCCACTTT.

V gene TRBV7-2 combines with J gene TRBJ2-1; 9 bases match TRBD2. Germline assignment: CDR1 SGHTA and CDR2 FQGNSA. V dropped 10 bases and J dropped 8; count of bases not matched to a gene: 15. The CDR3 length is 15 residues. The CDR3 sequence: CATLTRRGGRDEQFF. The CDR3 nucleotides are TGTGCCACACTTACCAGGCGGGGGGGCCGGGATGAGCAGTTCTTC.

The chain's CDR3 is CASNMNPGDTEAFF. The CDR3 DNA reads TGCGCCAGCAACATGAACCCCGGGGACACTGAAGCTTTCTTT. The chain has TRBV5-1 and TRBJ1-1; D remains unclear. V lost 6 bases and J 3 bases, leaving 15 bases between the germline ends. There are 14 residues in the CDR3. CDR1 and CDR2 (germline): SGHRS, YFSETQ.

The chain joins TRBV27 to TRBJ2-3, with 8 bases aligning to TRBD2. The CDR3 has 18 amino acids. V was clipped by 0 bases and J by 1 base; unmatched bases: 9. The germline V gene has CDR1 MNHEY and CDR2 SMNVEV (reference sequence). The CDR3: CASSLSRGGPIRTDTQYF. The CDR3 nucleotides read TGTGCCAGCAGTTTATCACGGGGGGGGCCAATCCGCACAGATACGCAGTATTTT.

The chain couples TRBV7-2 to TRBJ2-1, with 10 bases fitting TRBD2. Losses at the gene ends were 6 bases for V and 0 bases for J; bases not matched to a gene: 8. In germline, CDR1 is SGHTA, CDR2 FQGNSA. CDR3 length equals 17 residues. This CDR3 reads CASSSLAGLRSYNEQFF. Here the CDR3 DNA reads TGTGCCAGCAGTTCACTAGCGGGACTACGCTCCTACAATGAGCAGTTCTTC.

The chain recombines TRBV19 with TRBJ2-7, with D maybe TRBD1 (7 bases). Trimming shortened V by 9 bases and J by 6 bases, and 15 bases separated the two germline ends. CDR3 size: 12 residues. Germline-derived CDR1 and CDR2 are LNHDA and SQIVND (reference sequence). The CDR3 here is CASAGQLGEQYF. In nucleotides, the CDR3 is TGTGCCAGCGCGGGACAGTTGGGCGAGCAGTACTTC.

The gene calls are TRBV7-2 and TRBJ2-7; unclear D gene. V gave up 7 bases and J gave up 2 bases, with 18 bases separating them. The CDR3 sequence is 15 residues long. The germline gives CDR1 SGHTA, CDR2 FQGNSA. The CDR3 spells CASKTSGAGTYEQYF. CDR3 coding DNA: TGTGCCAGCAAGACCTCGGGTGCTGGCACCTACGAGCAGTACTTC.

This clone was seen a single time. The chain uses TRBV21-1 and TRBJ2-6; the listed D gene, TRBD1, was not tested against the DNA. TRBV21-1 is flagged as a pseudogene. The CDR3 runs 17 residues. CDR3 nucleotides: TGTGCCAGCAGCAAGACGACAGGGGGCGGTGGGGCCAACGTCCTGACTTTC. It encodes CASSKTTGGGGANVLTF.